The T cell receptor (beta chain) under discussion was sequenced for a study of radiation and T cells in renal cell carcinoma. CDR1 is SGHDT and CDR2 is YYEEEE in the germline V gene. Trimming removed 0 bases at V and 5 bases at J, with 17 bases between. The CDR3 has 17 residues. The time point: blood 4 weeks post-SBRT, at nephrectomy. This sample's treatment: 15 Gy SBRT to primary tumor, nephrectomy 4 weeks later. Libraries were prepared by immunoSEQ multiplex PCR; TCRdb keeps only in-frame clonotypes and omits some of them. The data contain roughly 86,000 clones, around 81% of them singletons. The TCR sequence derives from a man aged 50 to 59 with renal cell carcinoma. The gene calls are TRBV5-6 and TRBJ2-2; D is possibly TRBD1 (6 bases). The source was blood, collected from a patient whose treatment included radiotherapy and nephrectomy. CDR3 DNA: TGTGCCAGCAGCTTGGCCGGGCAGGGGTTAAGGACCGGGGAGCTGTTTTTT. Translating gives CASSLAGQGLRTGELFF. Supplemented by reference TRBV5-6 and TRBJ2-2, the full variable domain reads DAGVTQSPTHLIKTRGQQVTLRCSPKSGHDTVSWYQQALGQGPQFIFQYYEEEERQRGNFPDRFSGHQFPNYSSELNVNALLLGDSALYLCASSLAGQGLRTGELFFGEGSRLTVL.